This is a list of T cell receptor beta chains from one sample in a study of blood T cell repertoires in COVID-19. The repertoire was sequenced with immunoSEQ multiplex PCR; TCRdb's copy has only in-frame clones and lacks some. Of around 25,000 clones in the sample, around 73% were seen once. The sample taken for sequencing was peripheral blood. These receptor sequences come from a human donor in a cohort sampled during active or convalescent COVID-19. Both conserved end residues are part of each CDR3. The order of the fields is J gene, D gene, clone size, V gene, CDR3 DNA, CDR3 protein. D genes are given only for firm matches. Size is stated for part of the rows, as once, few or many counts, or as a class when the clone is expanded.

TRBJ2-7,TRBD1,NA,TRBV5-4,TGTGCCAGCAGCCGGAGGTGGGACAGGGTACACGAGCAGTACTTC,CASSRRWDRVHEQYF
TRBJ1-5,NA,NA,TRBV12-3/TRBV12-4,TGTGCCAGCAGGTCTACAGGGAATCAGCCCCAGCATTTT,CASRSTGNQPQHF
TRBJ1-5,NA,NA,TRBV15,TGTGCCACCAGCGGGGGAGGCGAACCCCAGCATTTT,CATSGGGEPQHF
TRBJ1-6,NA,NA,TRBV19,TGTGCCAGTACCCTAAGGCAGGGTGGCTCACCCCTCCACTTT,CASTLRQGGSPLHF
TRBJ1-2,TRBD1,NA,TRBV5-6,TGTGCCAGCAGTTTCAACCGGGACAGCCTCGCCTTCGACTATGGCTACACCTTC,CASSFNRDSLAFDYGYTF
TRBJ1-6,NA,NA,TRBV6-6,TGTGCCAGCAGGGGGGGAGGCATAAATAATTCACCCCTCCACTTT,CASRGGGINNSPLHF
TRBJ2-6,NA,NA,TRBV14,TGTGCCAGCAGCGAACCTCGTAGCAGGGCTGGGGCCAACGTCCTGACTTTC,CASSEPRSRAGANVLTF
TRBJ2-7,TRBD2,once,TRBV14,TGTGCCAGCAGCCATAAACTGACTAGCGGGAACTACGAGCAGTACTTC,CASSHKLTSGNYEQYF
TRBJ1-1,TRBD1,once,TRBV12-3/TRBV12-4,TGTGCCAGCACCATAGGGACAGGGGAGGCTTTCTTT,CASTIGTGEAFF
TRBJ2-6,NA,NA,TRBV19,TGTGCCAGTACCACACGTCTCGGGTCATCAGGGGCCAACGTCCTGACTTTC,CASTTRLGSSGANVLTF
TRBJ1-6,TRBD1,few,TRBV5-1,TGCGCCAGCCGACAGGGGGGCTATGATAATTCACCCCTCCACTTT,CASRQGGYDNSPLHF
TRBJ2-1,TRBD2,NA,TRBV7-6,TGTGCCAGCAGCTTGCCGGGACTAGCGGGAGGGGGGCAGTTCTTC,CASSLPGLAGGGQFF
TRBJ1-1,NA,NA,TRBV6-1,TGTGCCAGCAGTGAAGGGCGCTGGGGGGTTATTGAAGCTTTCTTT,CASSEGRWGVIEAFF
TRBJ1-4,NA,NA,TRBV5-4,TGTGCCAGCAGCTCTCGTCCCAGGGGCCTCTGTGAAAAACTGTTTTTT,CASSSRPRGLCEKLFF
TRBJ1-4,NA,NA,TRBV6-5,TGTGCCAGCAGTCTCGGTTGGACTAATGAAAAACTGTTTTTT,CASSLGWTNEKLFF
TRBJ2-5,TRBD2,NA,TRBV18,TGTGCCAGCTCACCACGCGGTTTAGCGGGCGCCCTAGAGACCCAGTACTTC,CASSPRGLAGALETQYF
TRBJ2-7,TRBD1,NA,TRBV10-3,TGTGCCATCTGGACAGGTTACCTGGACGAGCAGTACTTC,CAIWTGYLDEQYF
TRBJ2-4,NA,NA,TRBV7-9,TGTGCCAGCAGCTTGGGCGGGGTAGTAGCCAAAAACATTCAGTACTTC,CASSLGGVVAKNIQYF
TRBJ2-3,NA,NA,TRBV5-4,TGTGCCAGCAGCCCTAAACTAGGGGGAGGCACAGATACGCAGTATTTT,CASSPKLGGGTDTQYF
TRBJ2-3,TRBD2,NA,TRBV5-4,TGTGCCAGCAGCTTCTTCGGGGGGGTACCAGATACGCAGTATTTT,CASSFFGGVPDTQYF
TRBJ1-1,TRBD1,once,TRBV7-8,TGTGCCAGCAGCTCCGGGACAGTGAACACTGAAGCTTTCTTT,CASSSGTVNTEAFF
TRBJ2-5,TRBD1,NA,TRBV6-5,TGTGCCAGCAGTTTAATGGGACAGGGCTTGGGGGAGACCCAGTACTTC,CASSLMGQGLGETQYF
TRBJ2-2,NA,NA,TRBV27,TGTGCCAGCAGTTTCTCTTGGGGTGAGGGCACCGGGGAGCTGTTTTTT,CASSFSWGEGTGELFF
TRBJ2-2,TRBD2,NA,TRBV7-7,TGTGCTAGCTCGGGCTCGGGACTAGCGGGAGTTGGCGGGGAGCTGTTTTTT,CASSGSGLAGVGGELFF
TRBJ1-4,NA,NA,TRBV12-3/TRBV12-4,TGTGCCAGCAGACGACTACCAAATGAAAAACTGTTTTTT,CASRRLPNEKLFF